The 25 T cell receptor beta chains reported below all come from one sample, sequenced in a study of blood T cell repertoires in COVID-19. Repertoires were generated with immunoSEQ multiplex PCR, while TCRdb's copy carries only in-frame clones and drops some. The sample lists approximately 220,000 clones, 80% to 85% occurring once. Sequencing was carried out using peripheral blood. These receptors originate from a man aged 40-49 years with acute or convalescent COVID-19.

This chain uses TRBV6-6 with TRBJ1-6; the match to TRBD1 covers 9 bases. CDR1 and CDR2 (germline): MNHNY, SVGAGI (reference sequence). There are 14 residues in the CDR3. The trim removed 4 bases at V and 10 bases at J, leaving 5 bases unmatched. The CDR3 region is CASSLTGGSSPLHF. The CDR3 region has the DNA TGTGCCAGCAGTTTGACAGGGGGAAGCTCACCCCTCCACTTT.

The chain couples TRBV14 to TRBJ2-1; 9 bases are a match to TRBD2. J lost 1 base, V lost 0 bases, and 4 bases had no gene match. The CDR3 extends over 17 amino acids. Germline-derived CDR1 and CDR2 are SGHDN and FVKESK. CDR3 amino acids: CASSQDFSGRSYNEQFF. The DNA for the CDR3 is TGTGCCAGCAGCCAAGACTTCAGCGGGAGGTCCTACAATGAGCAGTTCTTC.

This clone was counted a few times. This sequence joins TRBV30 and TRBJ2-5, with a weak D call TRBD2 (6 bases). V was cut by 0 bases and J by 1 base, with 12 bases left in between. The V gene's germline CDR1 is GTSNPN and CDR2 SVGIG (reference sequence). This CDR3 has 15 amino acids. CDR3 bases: TGTGCCTGGAGTGTGCGGGATCCCTTCCAAGAGACCCAGTACTTC. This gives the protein CAWSVRDPFQETQYF. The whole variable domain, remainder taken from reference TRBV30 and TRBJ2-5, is SQTIHQWPATLVQPVGSPLSLECTVEGTSNPNLYWYRQAAGRGLQLLFYSVGIGQISSEVPQNLSASRPQDRQFILSSKKLLLSDSGFYLCAWSVRDPFQETQYFGPGTRLLVL.

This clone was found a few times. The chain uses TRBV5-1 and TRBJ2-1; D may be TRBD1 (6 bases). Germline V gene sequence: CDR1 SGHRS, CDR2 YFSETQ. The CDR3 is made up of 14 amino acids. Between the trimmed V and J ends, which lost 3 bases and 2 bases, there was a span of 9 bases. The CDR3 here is CASSWGQAYNEQFF. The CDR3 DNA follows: TGCGCCAGCAGCTGGGGACAAGCCTACAATGAGCAGTTCTTC.

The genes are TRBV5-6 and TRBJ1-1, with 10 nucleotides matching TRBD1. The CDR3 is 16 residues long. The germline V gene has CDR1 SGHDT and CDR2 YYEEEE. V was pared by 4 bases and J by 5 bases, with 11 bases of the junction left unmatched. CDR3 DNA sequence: TGTGCCAGCAGCGAACTAGACAGGGGGCGGGAGACTGAAGCTTTCTTT. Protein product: CASSELDRGRETEAFF.

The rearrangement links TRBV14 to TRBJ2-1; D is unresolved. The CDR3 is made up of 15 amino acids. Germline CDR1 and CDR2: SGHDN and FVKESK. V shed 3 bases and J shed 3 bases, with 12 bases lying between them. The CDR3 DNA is TGTGCCAGCAGCCACAGACTCGGGTTCTACAATGAGCAGTTCTTC. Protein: CASSHRLGFYNEQFF. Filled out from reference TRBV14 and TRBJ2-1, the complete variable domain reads EAGVTQFPSHSVIEKGQTVTLRCDPISGHDNLYWYRRVMGKEIKFLLHFVKESKQDESGMPNNRFLAERTGGTYSTLKVQPAELEDSGVYFCASSHRLGFYNEQFFGPGTRLTVL.

The CDR3 DNA reads as TGTGCCAGTAAACGGACAGGCCGCAATCAGCCCCAGCATTTT. Its protein product is CASKRTGRNQPQHF. The chain couples TRBV19 to TRBJ1-5; 7 bases are a match to TRBD1. This CDR3 contains 14 residues. CDR1 and CDR2 (germline): LNHDA, SQIVND (reference sequence). The V gene end was trimmed by 7 bases and the J gene end by 2 bases; junction bases not matched to a gene: 5.

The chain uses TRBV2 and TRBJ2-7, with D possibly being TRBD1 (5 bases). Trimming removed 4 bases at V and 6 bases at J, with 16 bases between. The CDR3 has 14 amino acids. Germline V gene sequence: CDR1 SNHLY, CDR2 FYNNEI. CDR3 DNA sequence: TGTGCCAGCAGTGTAGTCGGCAGGGAACCCGAGCAGTACTTC. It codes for CASSVVGREPEQYF.

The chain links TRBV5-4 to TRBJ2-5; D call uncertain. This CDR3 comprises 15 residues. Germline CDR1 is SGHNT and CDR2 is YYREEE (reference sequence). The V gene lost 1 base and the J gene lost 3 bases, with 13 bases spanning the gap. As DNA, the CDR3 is TGTGCCAGCAGCTTGCCATCAGCGTATAAAGAGACCCAGTACTTC. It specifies CASSLPSAYKETQYF.

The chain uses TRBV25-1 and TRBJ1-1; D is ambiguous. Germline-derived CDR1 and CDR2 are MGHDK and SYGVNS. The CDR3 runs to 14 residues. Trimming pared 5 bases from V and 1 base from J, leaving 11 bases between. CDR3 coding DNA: TGTGCCAGCAGTCCAATAGTAGCGAACACTGAAGCTTTCTTT. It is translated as CASSPIVANTEAFF.

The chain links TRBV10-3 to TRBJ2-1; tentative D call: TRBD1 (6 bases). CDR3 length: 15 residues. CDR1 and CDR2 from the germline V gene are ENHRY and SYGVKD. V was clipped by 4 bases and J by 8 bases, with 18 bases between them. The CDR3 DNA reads TGTGCCATCAGTGCAGGGGTCCGGAGTAAGGATGAGCAGTTCTTC. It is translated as CAISAGVRSKDEQFF.

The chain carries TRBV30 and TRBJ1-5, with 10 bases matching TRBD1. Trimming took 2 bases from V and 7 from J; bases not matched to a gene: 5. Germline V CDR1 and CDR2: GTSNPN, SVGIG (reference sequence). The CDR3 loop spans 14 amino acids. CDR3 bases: TGTGCCTGGAGTACTGGACAGGGGGGCCAGCCCCAGCATTTT. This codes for CAWSTGQGGQPQHF.

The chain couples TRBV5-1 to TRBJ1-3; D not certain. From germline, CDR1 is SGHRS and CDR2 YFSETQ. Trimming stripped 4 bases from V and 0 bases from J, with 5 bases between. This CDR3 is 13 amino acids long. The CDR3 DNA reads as TGCGCCAGCAGCCCAGACTCTGGAAACACCATATATTTT. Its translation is CASSPDSGNTIYF.

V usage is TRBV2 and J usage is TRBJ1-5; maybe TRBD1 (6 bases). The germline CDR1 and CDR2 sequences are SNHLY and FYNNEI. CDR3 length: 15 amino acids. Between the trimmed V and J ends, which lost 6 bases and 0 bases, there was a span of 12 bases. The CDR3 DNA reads TGTGCCAGCAGGAGAGACAGGAATAGCAATCAGCCCCAGCATTTT. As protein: CASRRDRNSNQPQHF.

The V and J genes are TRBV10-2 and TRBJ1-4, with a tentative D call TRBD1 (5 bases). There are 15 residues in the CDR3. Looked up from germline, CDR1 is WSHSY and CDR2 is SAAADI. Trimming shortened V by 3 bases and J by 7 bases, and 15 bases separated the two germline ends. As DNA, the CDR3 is TGCGCCAGCAGTGATAGGCGGGGGGGTGGTGAAAAACTGTTTTTT. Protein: CASSDRRGGGEKLFF.

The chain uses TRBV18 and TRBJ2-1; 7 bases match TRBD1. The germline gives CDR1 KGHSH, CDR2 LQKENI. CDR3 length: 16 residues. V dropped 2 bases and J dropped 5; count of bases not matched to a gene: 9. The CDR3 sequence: CASSPANRGANNEQFF. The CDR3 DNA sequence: TGTGCCAGCTCACCAGCGAACAGGGGAGCCAACAATGAGCAGTTCTTC.

The CDR3 reads CASTTPRQVEAFF. The CDR3, as DNA: TGTGCCAGCACCACTCCAAGACAGGTTGAAGCTTTCTTT. The chain is built from TRBV6-5 and TRBJ1-1; tentatively, D is TRBD1 (6 bases). CDR1 is MNHEY, CDR2 SVGAGI, per germline. The CDR3 has 13 residues. Trimming pared 7 bases from V and 7 bases from J, leaving 16 bases between.

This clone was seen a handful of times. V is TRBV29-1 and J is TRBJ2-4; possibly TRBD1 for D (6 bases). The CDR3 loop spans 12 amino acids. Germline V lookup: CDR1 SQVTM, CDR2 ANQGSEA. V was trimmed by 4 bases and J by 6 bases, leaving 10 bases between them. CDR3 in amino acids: CSVAGDINIQYF. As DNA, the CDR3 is TGCAGCGTTGCAGGGGACATAAACATTCAGTACTTC.

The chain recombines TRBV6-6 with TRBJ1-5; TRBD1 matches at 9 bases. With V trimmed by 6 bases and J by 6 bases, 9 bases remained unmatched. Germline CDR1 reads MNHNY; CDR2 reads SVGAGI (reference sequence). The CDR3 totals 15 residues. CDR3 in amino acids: CASRFGQGLTQPQHF. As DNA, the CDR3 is TGTGCCAGCAGGTTCGGACAGGGGCTCACTCAGCCCCAGCATTTT.

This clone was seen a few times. Here the CDR3 reads CASSLRTRPGVPYGYTF. For the CDR3, the DNA is TGTGCCAGCAGTTTACGCACCAGGCCAGGGGTCCCCTATGGCTACACCTTC. The chain links TRBV27 to TRBJ1-2, with D perhaps matching TRBD1 (6 bases). This CDR3 is built from 17 residues. Looked up from germline, CDR1 is MNHEY and CDR2 is SMNVEV (reference sequence). The ends were cut back, 2 bases at V and 4 bases at J, with 20 bases in the middle.

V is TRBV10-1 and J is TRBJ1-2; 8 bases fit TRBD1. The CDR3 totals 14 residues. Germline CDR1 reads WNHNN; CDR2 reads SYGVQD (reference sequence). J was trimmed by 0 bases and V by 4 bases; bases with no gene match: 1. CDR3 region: CASSGQGTNYGYTF. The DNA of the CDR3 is TGCGCCAGCAGTGGACAGGGGACTAACTATGGCTACACCTTC.

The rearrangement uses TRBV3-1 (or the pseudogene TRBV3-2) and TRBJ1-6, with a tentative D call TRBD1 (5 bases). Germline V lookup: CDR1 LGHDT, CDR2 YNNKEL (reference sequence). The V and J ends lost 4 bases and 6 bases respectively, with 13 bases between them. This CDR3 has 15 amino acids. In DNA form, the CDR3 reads TGTGCCAGCAGCCTCAAACCGACAGCTAATTCACCCCTCCACTTT. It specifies CASSLKPTANSPLHF.

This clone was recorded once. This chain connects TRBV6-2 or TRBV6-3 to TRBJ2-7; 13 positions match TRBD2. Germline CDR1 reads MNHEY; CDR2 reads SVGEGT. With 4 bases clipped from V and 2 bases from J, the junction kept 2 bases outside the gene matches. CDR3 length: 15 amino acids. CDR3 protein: CASSSGLAGAYEQYF. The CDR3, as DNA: TGTGCCAGCAGTTCTGGACTAGCGGGGGCCTACGAGCAGTACTTC.

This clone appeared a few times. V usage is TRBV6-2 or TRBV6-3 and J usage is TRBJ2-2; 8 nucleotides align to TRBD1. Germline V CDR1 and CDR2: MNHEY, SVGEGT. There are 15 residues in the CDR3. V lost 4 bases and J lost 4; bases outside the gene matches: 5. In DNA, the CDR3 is TGTGCCAGCAGTTTTGGTACAGGGGGCACCGGGGAGCTGTTTTTT. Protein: CASSFGTGGTGELFF.

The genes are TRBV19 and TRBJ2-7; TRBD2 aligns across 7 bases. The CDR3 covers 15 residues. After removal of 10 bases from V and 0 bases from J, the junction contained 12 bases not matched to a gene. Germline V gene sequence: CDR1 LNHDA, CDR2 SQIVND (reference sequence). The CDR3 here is CATAGAGTSSYEQYF. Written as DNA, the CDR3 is TGTGCCACCGCCGGAGCGGGAACAAGCTCCTACGAGCAGTACTTC.